The 30 T cell receptor beta chains given below trace back to one sample, sequenced in a study of Tregs in tolerant kidney transplant recipients. Sequenced by immunoSEQ multiplex PCR; TCRdb stores in-frame clones only, minus some. Found here are about 120,000 clones, roughly 92% of them singletons; the top ten hold around 0.58%. Sequenced material: CD4+ T cells from blood. These receptors were taken from a human donor in good health.

The chain has TRBV30 and TRBJ2-7, with 12 bases lining up with TRBD2. Trimming removed 3 bases from V and 3 bases from J; junction bases left unmatched: 6. The CDR3 loop spans 15 amino acids. Germline V gives CDR1 GTSNPN, CDR2 SVGIG (reference sequence). CDR3 in DNA: TGTGCCTGGAGGTTCCCGGGACTAGCGGGCTACGAGCAGTACTTC. This sequence encodes CAWRFPGLAGYEQYF.

The gene calls are TRBV11-2 and TRBJ1-5; possible D gene TRBD1, 5 bases. V lost 5 bases and J 6 bases, leaving 14 bases between the germline ends. Per germline, CDR1 SGHAT and CDR2 FQNNGV. The CDR3 loop spans 14 amino acids. In DNA, the CDR3 is TGTGCCAGCAGCGTAAGTTGGAGGGGTCAGCCCCAGCATTTT. Residues: CASSVSWRGQPQHF.

This clone was seen just once. The gene calls are TRBV19 and TRBJ2-1, with 7 bases lining up with TRBD2. This CDR3 has 13 amino acids. The germline gives CDR1 LNHDA, CDR2 SQIVND (reference sequence). Trimming cost V 7 bases and J 9 bases; bases outside gene matches: 9. DNA of the CDR3: TGTGCCAGTAACGGAGGGAGGGCCGGTGAGCAGTTCTTC. This sequence encodes CASNGGRAGEQFF.

CDR3 bases: TGCAGCGTTGAGTATGAGGCAGGCCAAGTTAGGACTAATGAAAAACTGTTTTTT. This sequence encodes CSVEYEAGQVRTNEKLFF. The chain couples TRBV29-1 to TRBJ1-4; no definite D call. V lost 3 bases and J 2 bases, leaving 22 bases between the germline ends. Germline loops: CDR1 SQVTM, CDR2 ANQGSEA. CDR3 length: 18 residues.

This sequence joins TRBV5-1 and TRBJ2-3; D not certain. With 4 bases removed from V and 2 bases from J, the gap between germline ends came to 11 bases. The CDR3 loop spans 14 amino acids. The germline V gene has CDR1 SGHRS and CDR2 YFSETQ. In DNA, the CDR3 is TGCGCCAGCAGCGGTAAAGGGCCCACAGATACGCAGTATTTT. It yields the protein CASSGKGPTDTQYF. The entire variable domain, with the rest obtained from reference TRBV5-1 and TRBJ2-3, is as follows: KAGVTQTPRYLIKTRGQQVTLSCSPISGHRSVSWYQQTPGQGLQFLFEYFSETQRNKGNFPGRFSGRQFSNSRSEMNVSTLELGDSALYLCASSGKGPTDTQYFGPGTRLTVL.

V and J are TRBV9 and TRBJ2-2, with D maybe TRBD1 (6 bases). The CDR3 consists of 15 residues. The V end was cut by 4 bases, the J end by 5 bases, with 15 bases between. CDR1 is SGDLS and CDR2 is YYNGEE in the germline V gene. The CDR3 spells CASSPGTLKTGELFF. The CDR3 nucleotides read TGTGCCAGCAGCCCCGGGACATTGAAGACCGGGGAGCTGTTTTTT.

The chain combines TRBV6-5 with TRBJ1-1; D uncertain. Germline V gene data show CDR1 as MNHEY and CDR2 as SVGAGI. The CDR3 totals 13 residues. Trimming pared 2 bases from V and 5 bases from J, leaving 9 bases between. CDR3 in DNA: TGTGCCAGCAGTTACAGGGTAGAGACTGAAGCTTTCTTT. Translating it yields CASSYRVETEAFF.

This clone was seen a single time. The DNA for the CDR3 is TGTGCCAGCAGCCACCCGGCTTGGACAGGGGGCCGACGGGGCAATCAGCCCCAGCATTTT. This translates into CASSHPAWTGGRRGNQPQHF. This sequence joins TRBV11-3 and TRBJ1-5, with 11 nucleotides matching TRBD1. From germline, CDR1 is SGHNT and CDR2 YENEEA. The CDR3 is made up of 20 amino acids. V lost 5 bases to trimming and J lost 2 bases; unmatched junction nucleotides: 17.

This clone was detected only once. The chain uses TRBV6-1 and TRBJ1-6; D unresolved. V was cut by 0 bases and J by 6 bases, with 12 bases left in between. Germline V gene sequence: CDR1 MNHNS, CDR2 SASEGT. The CDR3 consists of 16 residues. The CDR3 DNA follows: TGTGCCAGCAGTGAAGCGATCACAGCGCCTAATTCACCCCTCCACTTT. It translates to CASSEAITAPNSPLHF.

The rearrangement links TRBV5-1 to TRBJ2-1, with 8 bases identical to TRBD1. The junction had 6 bases not matched to a gene; V was cut back by 3 bases and J by 7 bases. Per the germline V gene, CDR1 is SGHRS and CDR2 is YFSETQ. CDR3 length: 14 residues. The CDR3 DNA sequence: TGCGCCAGCAGCTGGGGACAGGTGGTGAATGAGCAGTTCTTC. Protein product: CASSWGQVVNEQFF.

The chain combines TRBV5-1 with TRBJ2-7, with 10 bases lining up with TRBD2. V lost 6 bases and J lost 5; bases outside the gene matches: 11. Germline assignment: CDR1 SGHRS and CDR2 YFSETQ. This CDR3 spans 15 amino acids. CDR3 nucleotide sequence: TGCGCCAGCACATGGCTAGCGGGGGTCCCACACGAGCAGTACTTC. Protein sequence: CASTWLAGVPHEQYF. The whole variable domain, remainder taken from reference TRBV5-1 and TRBJ2-7, is KAGVTQTPRYLIKTRGQQVTLSCSPISGHRSVSWYQQTPGQGLQFLFEYFSETQRNKGNFPGRFSGRQFSNSRSEMNVSTLELGDSALYLCASTWLAGVPHEQYFGPGTRLTVT.

In nucleotides, the CDR3 is TGCAGCGTCGGTACCCACGGGCCGGGACGAGAAAAACTGTTTTTT. Protein product: CSVGTHGPGREKLFF. The V call is TRBV29-1, the J call TRBJ1-4, with D maybe TRBD1 (5 bases). The length of the CDR3 is 15 residues. Per the germline V gene, CDR1 is SQVTM and CDR2 is ANQGSEA. V was trimmed by 6 bases and J by 8 bases, leaving 22 bases between them.

The chain combines TRBV29-1 with TRBJ2-3; TRBD1 agrees at 8 bases. This CDR3 region has 13 residues. V was pared by 7 bases and J by 2 bases, with 5 bases of the junction left unmatched. The V gene's germline CDR1 is SQVTM and CDR2 ANQGSEA. CDR3 DNA: TGCAGCGGTCGGACAGGGTACACAGATACGCAGTATTTT. This translates into CSGRTGYTDTQYF.

This sequence joins TRBV5-1 and TRBJ1-1; no clear D gene. The CDR3 loop spans 14 amino acids. Between the trimmed V and J ends, which lost 1 base and 4 bases, there was a span of 11 bases. CDR1 SGHRS and CDR2 YFSETQ come from the germline V gene. CDR3 loop: CASSLWVGRTEAFF. The CDR3 bases are TGCGCCAGCAGCTTGTGGGTAGGGCGCACTGAAGCTTTCTTT. Full variable domain (rest looked up from reference TRBV5-1 and TRBJ1-1): KAGVTQTPRYLIKTRGQQVTLSCSPISGHRSVSWYQQTPGQGLQFLFEYFSETQRNKGNFPGRFSGRQFSNSRSEMNVSTLELGDSALYLCASSLWVGRTEAFFGQGTRLTVV.

V and J are TRBV27 and TRBJ2-5; tentatively, D is TRBD1 (6 bases). Germline CDR1 and CDR2: MNHEY and SMNVEV (reference sequence). CDR3 length: 14 residues. Trimming shortened V by 8 bases and J by 5 bases, and 18 bases separated the two germline ends. DNA of the CDR3: TGTGCCAGCCGATTTCGGACAGCTAAGGAGACCCAGTACTTC. Encoded protein: CASRFRTAKETQYF.

The chain carries TRBV6-6 and TRBJ1-3, with D possibly matching TRBD1 (5 bases). The CDR3 covers 14 residues. The V end was cut by 4 bases, the J end by 0 bases, with 7 bases between. Germline values: CDR1 MNHNY, CDR2 SVGAGI (reference sequence). The CDR3 region has the DNA TGTGCCAGCAGTTGGGGGATCTCTGGAAACACCATATATTTT. Its translation: CASSWGISGNTIYF.

The V call is TRBV19, the J call TRBJ1-2; 8 bases map to TRBD1. Trimming took 4 bases from V and 2 from J; bases not matched to a gene: 6. This CDR3 comprises 15 residues. Looked up from germline, CDR1 is LNHDA and CDR2 is SQIVND (reference sequence). The CDR3 DNA follows: TGTGCCAGTAGTAGAGGTGGGACAGGCAACTATGGCTACACCTTC. Residues: CASSRGGTGNYGYTF.

This chain connects TRBV5-1 to TRBJ2-1; D perhaps matches TRBD1 (7 bases). The CDR3 loop spans 18 amino acids. Trimming took off 5 bases at V and 2 bases at J, with 23 bases between the two ends. Per germline, CDR1 SGHRS and CDR2 YFSETQ. This chain's CDR3 is CASRPAGTAKGAYNEQFF. The CDR3 DNA is TGCGCCAGCAGACCTGCGGGGACAGCCAAGGGAGCCTACAATGAGCAGTTCTTC. Supplemented by reference TRBV5-1 and TRBJ2-1, the full variable domain reads KAGVTQTPRYLIKTRGQQVTLSCSPISGHRSVSWYQQTPGQGLQFLFEYFSETQRNKGNFPGRFSGRQFSNSRSEMNVSTLELGDSALYLCASRPAGTAKGAYNEQFFGPGTRLTVL.

The J gene is TRBJ2-2, the V gene TRBV5-4, with D perhaps matching TRBD1 (6 bases). The V gene lost 0 bases and the J gene lost 4 bases, with 13 bases spanning the gap. This CDR3 has 16 amino acids. Germline V gives CDR1 SGHNT, CDR2 YYREEE (reference sequence). Written as DNA, the CDR3 is TGTGCCAGCAGCTTGGGGGGGCAGGGGCCCACCGGGGAGCTGTTTTTT. It yields the protein CASSLGGQGPTGELFF.

This chain links TRBV4-2 with TRBJ2-7, with D maybe TRBD1 (5 bases). Trimming cost V 5 bases and J 3 bases, with 17 bases left between them. Germline loops: CDR1 LGHNA, CDR2 YNFKEQ. CDR3 size: 15 residues. This CDR3 is CASSLRFGAFYEQYF. CDR3 nucleotides: TGTGCCAGCAGCTTGAGATTTGGGGCGTTCTACGAGCAGTACTTC.

CDR3 residues: CASRRAGLNTEAFF. The CDR3 nucleotides read TGTGCCAGCAGGAGGGCAGGATTGAACACTGAAGCTTTCTTT. This chain links TRBV27 with TRBJ1-1; D remains ambiguous. V was clipped by 6 bases and J by 0 bases, with 11 bases between them. The CDR3 loop spans 14 amino acids. CDR1 is MNHEY, CDR2 SMNVEV, per germline (reference sequence).

The rearrangement uses TRBV19 and TRBJ2-1, with 8 bases lining up with TRBD2. Trimming took 4 bases from V and 5 from J; bases not matched to a gene: 7. The length of the CDR3 is 15 residues. Per germline, CDR1 LNHDA and CDR2 SQIVND (reference sequence). The CDR3 sequence: CASSRGREVNNEQFF. In DNA form, the CDR3 reads TGTGCCAGTAGTAGGGGGCGGGAGGTAAACAATGAGCAGTTCTTC.

The chain combines TRBV11-2 with TRBJ2-7; perhaps TRBD1 as D (6 bases). Trimming pared 1 base from V and 5 bases from J, leaving 15 bases between. This CDR3 has 15 amino acids. CDR1 and CDR2 (germline): SGHAT, FQNNGV. Written as DNA, the CDR3 is TGTGCCAGCAGCTTAGCGCCGACAGGTTGGCACGAGCAGTACTTC. As protein: CASSLAPTGWHEQYF.

This clone was recorded once. The chain recombines TRBV29-1 with TRBJ1-2, with TRBD1 identical over 12 bases. Germline loops: CDR1 SQVTM, CDR2 ANQGSEA. The ends lost 7 bases at V and 2 bases at J; junction bases unmatched: 8. There are 15 residues in the CDR3. For the CDR3, the DNA is TGCAGCGCACCGGGACAGGGGGCGTGGAACTATGGCTACACCTTC. Its protein is CSAPGQGAWNYGYTF.

This rearrangement joins TRBV11-3 to TRBJ2-1; D gene unclear. This CDR3 spans 15 amino acids. Trimming removed 1 base at V and 0 bases at J, with 7 bases between. The germline V gene encodes CDR1 SGHNT and CDR2 YENEEA. CDR3 loop: CASSLAQSSYNEQFF. CDR3 nucleotides: TGTGCCAGCAGCTTAGCCCAAAGCTCCTACAATGAGCAGTTCTTC. The complete variable domain, with remaining parts taken from reference TRBV11-3 and TRBJ2-1, reads EAGVVQSPRYKIIEKKQPVAFWCNPISGHNTLYWYLQNLGQGPELLIRYENEEAVDDSQLPKDRFSAERLKGVDSTLKIQPAELGDSAVYLCASSLAQSSYNEQFFGPGTRLTVL.

The CDR3 loop is CASSHTWRGENTGELFF. Here the CDR3 DNA reads TGTGCCAGCAGCCACACCTGGCGGGGGGAAAACACCGGGGAGCTGTTTTTT. The V and J genes are TRBV2 and TRBJ2-2, with 8 positions matching TRBD2. The J segment lost 2 bases and the V segment lost 6 bases, leaving 11 bases of the junction unmatched. Per germline, CDR1 SNHLY and CDR2 FYNNEI. CDR3 length: 17 residues.

The gene calls are TRBV29-1 and TRBJ2-3; 8 bases map to TRBD1. V dropped 4 bases and J dropped 0; count of bases not matched to a gene: 6. Germline CDR1 and CDR2: SQVTM and ANQGSEA. The CDR3 covers 15 residues. The CDR3 sequence: CSVVGTGSSTDTQYF. Here the CDR3 DNA reads TGCAGCGTTGTCGGGACAGGATCTAGCACAGATACGCAGTATTTT.

The chain is built from TRBV5-1 and TRBJ2-5; possibly TRBD1 for D (6 bases). V lost 7 bases and J lost 5, with 15 bases in between. Germline V CDR1 and CDR2: SGHRS, YFSETQ. This CDR3 has 13 amino acids. CDR3 residues: CASGPTGSETQYF. The CDR3 DNA reads TGCGCCAGCGGACCTACAGGGTCCGAGACCCAGTACTTC.

V gene TRBV5-1 combines with J gene TRBJ2-5, with 12 bases lining up with TRBD2. The CDR3 is 15 residues long. V was pared by 4 bases and J by 2 bases, with 3 bases of the junction left unmatched. Germline V gives CDR1 SGHRS, CDR2 YFSETQ. The CDR3 region is CASSGTSGPQETQYF. The DNA of the CDR3 is TGCGCCAGCAGCGGGACTAGCGGGCCTCAAGAGACCCAGTACTTC. The complete variable domain, with remaining parts taken from reference TRBV5-1 and TRBJ2-5, reads KAGVTQTPRYLIKTRGQQVTLSCSPISGHRSVSWYQQTPGQGLQFLFEYFSETQRNKGNFPGRFSGRQFSNSRSEMNVSTLELGDSALYLCASSGTSGPQETQYFGPGTRLLVL.

The J gene is TRBJ2-5, the V gene TRBV18; tentative D call: TRBD1 (6 bases). Germline loops: CDR1 KGHSH, CDR2 LQKENI. With 4 bases removed from V and 5 bases from J, the gap between germline ends came to 11 bases. The length of the CDR3 is 13 residues. The CDR3 spells CASSRGQGETQYF. In nucleotides, the CDR3 is TGTGCCAGCTCACGGGGGCAGGGGGAGACCCAGTACTTC.